Listed below are T cell receptor beta chains from one sample, sequenced in a study of cytomegalovirus exposure and HLA in healthy donors. Generated by immunoSEQ multiplex PCR, the TCRdb table keeps only in-frame clones and is missing some. The profile shows approximately 140,000 clones, 82% of them singletons. Sequenced input: PBMCs. The source is a woman aged 40 to 55 in good health and CMV-seronegative. CDR3s include the opening cysteine and the closing phenylalanine or tryptophan.

V: TRBV28; CDR3: CASGGGPTQFEQYF
V: TRBV2; CDR3: CASSEGQGGEKLFF
V: TRBV5-6; CDR3: CASSSRGGFSEKLFF
V: TRBV13; CDR3: CASSLILAAGGQGEQYF
V: TRBV15; CDR3: CATSMPGQISSYEQYF
V: TRBV6-5; CDR3: CASSSGTSGRGEQYF
V: TRBV2; CDR3: CASSGRGWDGGYTF
V: TRBV5-5; CDR3: CASRLDRPTGELFF
V: TRBV5-8; CDR3: CASSLSGYTF
V: TRBV7-2; CDR3: CASSSNRGRAFF
V: TRBV6-5; CDR3: CVSSYSPEWRDYEQYF
V: TRBV28; CDR3: CASSSYSQGALYNEQFF
V: TRBV27; CDR3: CASSLRGNEQFF
V: TRBV6-4; CDR3: CASSTGLAGGPYNEQFF
V: TRBV19; CDR3: CASSPGTNEKLFF
V: TRBV5-1; CDR3: CASSFGGFGEKLFF